These T cell receptor beta chains were read from a single sample in a study of T cell responses to AZD1222 COVID-19 vaccine. This table comes from immunoSEQ multiplex PCR, and its TCRdb copy is limited to in-frame clones, with some not included. The sample lists 130,000 to 150,000 clones; about nine tenths were seen once. The source material was peripheral blood, sampled on day 0 of MenACWY control vaccination. The receptors here all came from an adult in good health. Each CDR3 is given with its conserved first and last residue. D genes are given only for firm matches. Size is omitted from some rows. Given values are once, few, many or a class for expanded clones.

d_gene: NA
abundance: once
j_gene: TRBJ2-5
v_gene: TRBV12-3/TRBV12-4
CDR3nt: TGTGCCAGCAGGTCCGGGGGACAAGAGACCCAGTACTTC
CDR3aa: CASRSGGQETQYF

d_gene: TRBD2
abundance: NA
j_gene: TRBJ2-1
v_gene: TRBV11-3
CDR3nt: TGTGCCAGCAGCTTAGCGGGGACTAGCGGGGGCCGGGATGAGCAGTTCTTC
CDR3aa: CASSLAGTSGGRDEQFF

d_gene: TRBD1
abundance: NA
j_gene: TRBJ1-4
v_gene: TRBV29-1
CDR3nt: TGCAGCGTTGGTGAGGGGGCGGGGGAAAAACTGTTTTTT
CDR3aa: CSVGEGAGEKLFF

d_gene: NA
abundance: NA
j_gene: TRBJ1-2
v_gene: TRBV5-6
CDR3nt: TGTGCCAGCAGCTTGGGAGGTCGTTACTATGGCTACACCTTC
CDR3aa: CASSLGGRYYGYTF

d_gene: NA
abundance: NA
j_gene: TRBJ2-7
v_gene: TRBV28
CDR3nt: TGTGCCAGCAGTTTTGCCAGCGGAAGCAGCTCCTACGAGCAGTACTTC
CDR3aa: CASSFASGSSSYEQYF

d_gene: NA
abundance: few
j_gene: TRBJ2-7
v_gene: TRBV19
CDR3nt: TGTGCCAGTAGTCCGCCCGGGGGGCCAAGCTACGAGCAGTACTTC
CDR3aa: CASSPPGGPSYEQYF

d_gene: NA
abundance: NA
j_gene: TRBJ2-7
v_gene: TRBV18
CDR3nt: TGTGCCAGCTCACCTAAGGGACGATCCTACGAGCAGTACTTC
CDR3aa: CASSPKGRSYEQYF

d_gene: TRBD2
abundance: NA
j_gene: TRBJ2-7
v_gene: TRBV7-9
CDR3nt: TGTGCCAGCAGCGGGAGGGTGAGGAACGAGCAGTACTTC
CDR3aa: CASSGRVRNEQYF

d_gene: NA
abundance: NA
j_gene: TRBJ1-2
v_gene: TRBV6-5
CDR3nt: TGTGCCAGCAGTTACTCGAAAGGAAACTATGGCTACACCTTC
CDR3aa: CASSYSKGNYGYTF

d_gene: TRBD2
abundance: NA
j_gene: TRBJ2-3
v_gene: TRBV7-9
CDR3nt: TGTGCCAGCAGCTCACAGACGGGACTAGCGGGAAGGGCAGATACGCAGTATTTT
CDR3aa: CASSSQTGLAGRADTQYF

d_gene: NA
abundance: NA
j_gene: TRBJ1-1
v_gene: TRBV3-1/TRBV3-2
CDR3nt: TGTGCCAGCAGCTTCCGCCTTGGTGGTGAAGCTTTCTTT
CDR3aa: CASSFRLGGEAFF